The 9 T cell receptor beta chains reported below all come from one sample, sequenced in a study of blood T cell repertoires in COVID-19. Clones were read by immunoSEQ multiplex PCR, and TCRdb kept only the in-frame ones, dropping some. This table holds roughly 390,000 clones, 85% found once. The sequenced material came from peripheral blood. The source of these receptors is a woman aged 18-29 years with acute or convalescent COVID-19.

The chain recombines TRBV11-2 with TRBJ2-1, with a weak D call TRBD1 (7 bases). The CDR3 extends over 15 amino acids. Germline-derived CDR1 and CDR2 are SGHAT and FQNNGV. Trimming cost V 7 bases and J 4 bases, with 17 bases left between them. CDR3 residues: CASNRRDSLYNEQFF. The CDR3 coding sequence is TGTGCCAGCAATCGGCGGGACAGTCTATACAATGAGCAGTTCTTC.

The rearrangement joins TRBV6-2 or TRBV6-3 to TRBJ2-5; perhaps TRBD2 as D (6 bases). The CDR3 is 15 residues long. Deletions cut 2 bases from V and 2 bases from J, with 12 bases between. CDR1 and CDR2 (germline): MNHEY, SVGEGT. The CDR3 loop reads CASSYGASVQETQYF. The CDR3 DNA follows: TGTGCCAGCAGTTACGGGGCTAGCGTACAAGAGACCCAGTACTTC.

The chain combines TRBV2 with TRBJ2-7, with 9 bases lining up with TRBD1. Germline V gene lookup returns CDR1 SNHLY and CDR2 FYNNEI. The CDR3 loop spans 18 amino acids. The V gene end was trimmed by 8 bases and the J gene end by 5 bases; junction bases not matched to a gene: 22. CDR3 in amino acids: CASEGRGTGPLGHHEQYF. For the CDR3, the DNA is TGTGCCAGCGAAGGCAGGGGGACAGGGCCCCTTGGTCATCACGAGCAGTACTTC.

The genes are TRBV11-3 and TRBJ1-1, with D possibly matching TRBD1 (6 bases). V was cut by 0 bases and J by 9 bases, with 11 bases left in between. The germline gives CDR1 SGHNT, CDR2 YENEEA. The CDR3 consists of 13 residues. CDR3: CASSLEPGHQAFF. For the CDR3, the DNA is TGTGCCAGCAGCTTAGAGCCGGGACACCAAGCTTTCTTT.

This chain connects TRBV2 to TRBJ2-7; D might be TRBD2 (5 bases). The ends were cut back, 4 bases at V and 2 bases at J, with 9 bases in the middle. CDR1 SNHLY and CDR2 FYNNEI come from the germline V gene. The CDR3 totals 13 residues. CDR3 DNA sequence: TGTGCCAGCAGTGGACCGGGAACCTACGAGCAGTACTTC. Its protein is CASSGPGTYEQYF.

The chain carries TRBV27 and TRBJ2-7; the match to TRBD1 covers 7 bases. The junction had 12 bases not matched to a gene; V was cut back by 5 bases and J by 2 bases. From germline, CDR1 is MNHEY and CDR2 SMNVEV (reference sequence). This CDR3 has 16 residues. CDR3 loop: CASSQAGQAQTYEQYF. The DNA for the CDR3 is TGTGCCAGCAGTCAGGCCGGACAGGCGCAAACCTACGAGCAGTACTTC.

The chain is built from TRBV28 and TRBJ1-1; a possible D gene is TRBD1 (6 bases). The CDR3 consists of 14 residues. Looked up from germline, CDR1 is MDHEN and CDR2 is SYDVKM. V shed 2 bases and J shed 5 bases, with 12 bases lying between them. The CDR3 reads CASSLRQGRTEAFF. In nucleotides, the CDR3 is TGTGCCAGCAGTTTACGTCAGGGGCGGACTGAAGCTTTCTTT.

This chain uses TRBV5-1 with TRBJ2-5; TRBD1 agrees at 7 bases. Trimming at V came to 3 bases and at J to 2 bases, leaving 13 bases not matched to a gene. The germline gives CDR1 SGHRS, CDR2 YFSETQ. This CDR3 comprises 17 residues. CDR3 sequence: CASSSLGKDRPQETQYF. The CDR3 nucleotides are TGCGCCAGCAGCTCACTGGGGAAGGACAGGCCTCAAGAGACCCAGTACTTC. Full variable domain (remainder filled in from reference TRBV5-1 and TRBJ2-5): KAGVTQTPRYLIKTRGQQVTLSCSPISGHRSVSWYQQTPGQGLQFLFEYFSETQRNKGNFPGRFSGRQFSNSRSEMNVSTLELGDSALYLCASSSLGKDRPQETQYFGPGTRLLVL.

This clone was seen only a few times. The CDR3 region is CASSLRGRGDTEAFF. The DNA of the CDR3 is TGTGCCAGCAGTTTGAGGGGCCGGGGGGACACTGAAGCTTTCTTT. The chain is built from TRBV6-5 and TRBJ1-1, with D perhaps TRBD1 (5 bases). The CDR3 extends over 15 amino acids. V lost 4 bases and J lost 3, with 15 bases in between. The V gene's germline CDR1 is MNHEY and CDR2 SVGAGI.